This TCR beta chain was retrieved from a study of identical twins. The V gene's germline CDR1 is SGDLS and CDR2 YYNGEE. The CDR3 covers 12 residues. The V end was cut by 4 bases, the J end by 6 bases, with 8 bases between. Study-level points and caveats: Out-of-frame alpha sequences common to twins were enriched for low generation probability.

TCRdb ran MiXCR on the 5' RACE reads and lists one entry per CDR3 protein. The table includes 550,000 to 700,000 distinct CDR3 sequences, less than 25% detected once. This clonotype was seen at least ten times. The target antigen is unknown. These data were also filed under a second study, of T cells expressing NK-cell markers.

The clonotype comes from a woman aged 18-30 years in good health. The sequenced sample consisted of PBMCs. This chain joins TRBV9 and TRBJ2-1; D ambiguous. For the CDR3, the DNA is TGTGCCAGCAGCCCTGACTCCAATGAGCAGTTCTTC. Amino acid sequence: CASSPDSNEQFF.